This T cell receptor (beta chain) was captured by sequencing in a study of shared clonotypes between healthy human individuals. The CDR3 runs to 12 residues. The germline gives CDR1 SNHLY, CDR2 FYNNEI. Between the trimmed V and J ends, which lost 1 base and 3 bases, there was a span of 1 base. Assay: immunoSEQ multiplex PCR; the TCRdb copy retains only in-frame clones and omits some. The sample consists of millions of clones, around 95% of them appearing once. Concerning this clone itself: The antigen remains undetermined.

Regarding the study as a whole: Represented diversity, genetic and exposure-history alike, was limited by few donors.

The receptor was derived from a man aged 18 to 35 in good health. Sequences were obtained from naive CD4+ T cells sorted from blood. Subset indicated: CD45RA+ positively selected. This sequence joins TRBV2 and TRBJ1-3; D remains unclear. The CDR3 coding sequence is TGTGCCAGCAGTGAAGTTGGAAACACCATATATTTT. It yields the protein CASSEVGNTIYF.